The 28 T cell receptor beta chains below all came from one sample that was sequenced in a study of control samples from healthy donors and cancer patients. TCRdb's table, derived via immunoSEQ multiplex PCR, lists solely in-frame clones and lacks some. The sample shows some 76,000 clones, about 90% of them seen only once. Sample: PBMCs. The receptors stem from a man aged 55 to 70 with lung cancer.

This rearrangement joins TRBV5-4 to TRBJ1-2; D is perhaps TRBD1 (6 bases). Trimming removed 4 bases at V and 5 bases at J, with 9 bases between. The V gene's germline CDR1 is SGHNT and CDR2 YYREEE (reference sequence). This CDR3 is 12 amino acids long. CDR3: CASSPTGYGYTF. The CDR3 nucleotides are TGTGCCAGCAGCCCGACAGGATATGGCTACACCTTC.

This chain uses TRBV30 with TRBJ1-5; D is perhaps TRBD1 (5 bases). Trimming left V 4 bases short and J 9 bases short, with 13 bases between. The CDR3 contains 12 residues. From germline, CDR1 is GTSNPN and CDR2 SVGIG (reference sequence). The CDR3 loop is CAWNPAGGPQHF. DNA of the CDR3: TGTGCCTGGAACCCGGCTGGGGGGCCCCAGCATTTT.

This clone was found once. The V call is TRBV7-9, the J call TRBJ1-2; TRBD1 is a possible D gene (5 bases). The CDR3 has 15 residues. Germline values: CDR1 SEHNR, CDR2 FQNEAQ (reference sequence). The germline V and J ends were trimmed by 1 base and 5 bases, with 14 bases remaining between them. The CDR3 DNA sequence: TGTGCCAGCAGCTTAGTAGCCAGGGATGATTATGGCTACACCTTC. Encoded protein: CASSLVARDDYGYTF.

The V call is TRBV7-9, the J call TRBJ1-1; 7 bases fit TRBD1. The CDR3 consists of 14 residues. V lost 6 bases to trimming and J lost 5 bases; unmatched junction nucleotides: 9. In germline, CDR1 is SEHNR, CDR2 FQNEAQ (reference sequence). In DNA form, the CDR3 reads TGTGCCAGCAGGCCCCAGGGGGAGGGGACTGAAGCTTTCTTT. Its translation: CASRPQGEGTEAFF.

Comment on this clone: The same CDR3 arises from other DNA sequences in this sample as well. This chain's CDR3 is CASSPMGNTEAFF. CDR3 coding DNA: TGTGCCAGCAGTCCCATGGGGAACACTGAAGCTTTCTTT. The chain uses TRBV12-3 or TRBV12-4 and TRBJ1-1; D unresolved. There are 13 residues in the CDR3. V dropped 5 bases and J dropped 1 base, with 8 bases sitting between them.

This clone was counted a few times. The chain recombines TRBV20-1 with TRBJ2-7; D is unclear. Germline V lookup: CDR1 DFQATT, CDR2 SNEGSKA (reference sequence). The ends were cut back, 6 bases at V and 4 bases at J, with 10 bases in the middle. There are 11 residues in the CDR3. This chain's CDR3 is CSARIGYEQYF. The CDR3 DNA is TGCAGTGCCCGAATTGGATACGAGCAGTACTTC.

V usage is TRBV5-1 and J usage is TRBJ2-6; D is uncertain. Germline CDR1 and CDR2: SGHRS and YFSETQ. The CDR3 is 16 amino acids. The germline V and J ends were trimmed by 4 bases and 0 bases, with 11 bases remaining between them. CDR3 sequence: CASSPARYSGANVLTF. CDR3 sequence (DNA): TGCGCCAGCAGCCCGGCCCGGTACTCTGGGGCCAACGTCCTGACTTTC.

The chain is built from TRBV24-1 and TRBJ2-1, with 8 bases lining up with TRBD2. This CDR3 contains 14 residues. After removal of 12 bases from V and 6 bases from J, the junction contained 12 bases not matched to a gene. Looked up from germline, CDR1 is KGHDR and CDR2 is SFDVKD. CDR3 region: CASQGGGGINEQFF. The CDR3 nucleotides are TGTGCCTCCCAAGGCGGCGGGGGGATCAATGAGCAGTTCTTC.

This clone appeared once. The chain recombines TRBV30 with TRBJ1-2; D is ambiguous. The V gene's germline CDR1 is GTSNPN and CDR2 SVGIG (reference sequence). The CDR3 loop spans 14 amino acids. Trimming cost V 4 bases and J 4 bases, with 16 bases left between them. The CDR3 reads CAWTSSQRSYGYTF. As DNA, the CDR3 is TGTGCCTGGACTTCGTCACAGCGAAGCTATGGCTACACCTTC. Looking up the rest from reference TRBV30 and TRBJ1-2 gives the full variable domain: SQTIHQWPATLVQPVGSPLSLECTVEGTSNPNLYWYRQAAGRGLQLLFYSVGIGQISSEVPQNLSASRPQDRQFILSSKKLLLSDSGFYLCAWTSSQRSYGYTFGSGTRLTVV.

The J gene is TRBJ2-2, the V gene TRBV2; the match to TRBD1 covers 10 bases. The CDR3 sequence is 21 residues long. Germline trimming cut 8 bases from V and 2 bases from J; bases unmatched to any gene: 23. CDR1 and CDR2 from the germline V gene are SNHLY and FYNNEI. DNA for the CDR3: TGTGCCAGCGGGAGGATCGACAGGGGGCGCTGGGGGACATCAAACACCGGGGAGCTGTTTTTT. Protein: CASGRIDRGRWGTSNTGELFF.

V is TRBV11-3 and J is TRBJ2-5; D tentatively reads TRBD1 or TRBD2 (5 bases each). V was cut by 1 base and J by 2 bases, with 17 bases left in between. The V gene's germline CDR1 is SGHNT and CDR2 YENEEA. The CDR3 length is 17 residues. The CDR3 protein is CASSLGGPGVQQETQYF. CDR3 bases: TGTGCCAGCAGCTTAGGGGGACCCGGGGTACAGCAAGAGACCCAGTACTTC.

The V and J genes are TRBV10-1 and TRBJ1-5; no clear D. V lost 2 bases and J lost 3, with 8 bases in between. CDR1 is WNHNN and CDR2 is SYGVQD in the germline V gene (reference sequence). This CDR3 has 14 residues. This CDR3 is CASSETPLNQPQHF. The CDR3 nucleotides are TGCGCCAGCAGTGAGACCCCCCTCAATCAGCCCCAGCATTTT.

The chain couples TRBV7-6 to TRBJ2-3; the match to TRBD2 covers 12 bases. The CDR3 sequence is 19 residues long. The ends lost 5 bases at V and 3 bases at J; junction bases unmatched: 15. Germline CDR1 and CDR2: SGHVS and FNYEAQ. As DNA, the CDR3 is TGTGCCAGCAGCCTTAGCCCCTCGCTTCTAGCGGGGGGGACAGATACGCAGTATTTT. Amino acids: CASSLSPSLLAGGTDTQYF.

The rearrangement uses TRBV30 and TRBJ2-3; possibly TRBD2 for D (7 bases). The CDR3 is 15 amino acids. Trimming shortened V by 0 bases and J by 0 bases, and 10 bases separated the two germline ends. Germline CDR1 is GTSNPN and CDR2 is SVGIG (reference sequence). CDR3 in DNA: TGTGCCTGGAGTGTAGGGGGGGCTAGCACAGATACGCAGTATTTT. This gives the protein CAWSVGGASTDTQYF.

The chain has TRBV27 and TRBJ1-2; the D gene is possibly TRBD1 (5 bases). Germline V gene lookup returns CDR1 MNHEY and CDR2 SMNVEV (reference sequence). Trimming cost V 2 bases and J 6 bases, with 13 bases left between them. The CDR3 runs to 14 residues. Here the CDR3 reads CASSLAGPFDGYTF. CDR3 bases: TGTGCCAGCAGTTTAGCGGGGCCTTTCGATGGCTACACCTTC.

The chain couples TRBV5-1 to TRBJ1-1; a possible D gene is TRBD1 (6 bases). CDR3 length equals 14 residues. Germline V gene data show CDR1 as SGHRS and CDR2 as YFSETQ. Trimming left V 1 base short and J 5 bases short, with 12 bases between. CDR3 in amino acids: CASSLSGAGTEAFF. The CDR3 DNA reads as TGCGCCAGCAGCTTGTCGGGGGCGGGGACTGAAGCTTTCTTT.

The chain employs TRBV5-4 and TRBJ2-1; 7 bases fit TRBD1. The CDR3 has 13 amino acids. V dropped 2 bases and J dropped 10; count of bases not matched to a gene: 6. Germline lookup yields CDR1 SGHNT and CDR2 YYREEE (reference sequence). CDR3 nucleotide sequence: TGTGCCAGCAGCTTCGGGACAGATGACGAGCAGTTCTTC. Its translation is CASSFGTDDEQFF.

V is TRBV7-2 and J is TRBJ1-4; possible D gene TRBD1, 5 bases. Germline CDR1 and CDR2: SGHTA and FQGNSA. This CDR3 is 15 amino acids long. Trimming left V 0 bases short and J 4 bases short, with 9 bases between. CDR3 coding DNA: TGTGCCAGCAGCTTAGCGGTTAGGGGTAATGAAAAACTGTTTTTT. Protein sequence: CASSLAVRGNEKLFF.

Notes on this clone: Distinct nucleotide sequences in the sample also encode this CDR3. The chain is built from TRBV24-1 and TRBJ1-4; 9 bases line up with TRBD1. After removal of 3 bases from V and 7 bases from J, the junction contained 5 bases not matched to a gene. Germline CDR1 and CDR2: KGHDR and SFDVKD. The CDR3 contains 15 residues. CDR3 region: CATSDPGQGGEKLFF. DNA of the CDR3: TGTGCCACCAGTGATCCGGGACAGGGTGGTGAAAAACTGTTTTTT.

J is TRBJ2-5 and V is TRBV10-1, with 8 bases aligning to TRBD1. V lost 2 bases, J lost 4 bases, and 6 bases stayed unmatched. Germline V gene data show CDR1 as WNHNN and CDR2 as SYGVQD (reference sequence). The CDR3 contains 15 residues. The CDR3, as DNA: TGCGCCAGCAGTGAGGGAAGCGACAGGGGAGAGACCCAGTACTTC. Translated: CASSEGSDRGETQYF.

The gene calls are TRBV5-1 and TRBJ2-5; TRBD2 aligns across 8 bases. Germline CDR1 and CDR2: SGHRS and YFSETQ. J was trimmed by 4 bases and V by 6 bases; bases with no gene match: 5. This CDR3 has 13 residues. CDR3 nucleotides: TGCGCCAGCAAAATGAGCGGGGGAGAGACCCAGTACTTC. Translating it yields CASKMSGGETQYF.

This clone showed up just once. The chain combines TRBV18 with TRBJ1-4, with D possibly matching TRBD1 (5 bases). The germline V gene encodes CDR1 KGHSH and CDR2 LQKENI. This CDR3 is 18 amino acids long. Trimming removed 5 bases at V and 7 bases at J, with 26 bases between. The CDR3 sequence is CASSTPRQPWGDTEKLFF. DNA of the CDR3: TGTGCCAGCTCAACCCCGAGACAGCCATGGGGGGATACTGAAAAACTGTTTTTT.

V gene TRBV11-3 combines with J gene TRBJ1-4; 9 positions match TRBD1. J was trimmed by 6 bases and V by 5 bases; bases with no gene match: 7. Germline assignment: CDR1 SGHNT and CDR2 YENEEA. This CDR3 contains 15 residues. The CDR3 region is CASSPGTGKHEKLFF. The CDR3 DNA follows: TGTGCCAGCAGCCCGGGGACAGGGAAGCATGAAAAACTGTTTTTT.

The gene calls are TRBV6-2 or TRBV6-3 and TRBJ2-2, with D unclear. The length of the CDR3 is 15 residues. The germline CDR1 and CDR2 sequences are MNHEY and SVGEGT. The V and J ends lost 2 bases and 0 bases respectively, with 7 bases between them. The DNA of the CDR3 is TGTGCCAGCAGTTACAAGCCGGCGAACACCGGGGAGCTGTTTTTT. Translating it yields CASSYKPANTGELFF.

The rearrangement uses TRBV15 and TRBJ1-4; no firm D call. This CDR3 is 15 amino acids long. V was trimmed by 3 bases and J by 6 bases, leaving 14 bases between them. Per the germline V gene, CDR1 is LNHNV and CDR2 is YYDKDF (reference sequence). CDR3 residues: CATSRDPRRDEKLFF. CDR3 DNA: TGTGCCACCAGCAGGGACCCCCGGCGGGATGAAAAACTGTTTTTT.

V usage is TRBV29-1 and J usage is TRBJ2-5; 7 bases line up with TRBD1. Germline V gene sequence: CDR1 SQVTM, CDR2 ANQGSEA. The trim removed 8 bases at V and 5 bases at J, leaving 8 bases unmatched. The CDR3 is 12 amino acids. This CDR3 is CSTYEGAETQYF. In DNA, the CDR3 is TGCAGCACCTACGAGGGGGCGGAGACCCAGTACTTC. Looking up the rest from reference TRBV29-1 and TRBJ2-5 gives the full variable domain: SAVISQKPSRDICQRGTSLTIQCQVDSQVTMMFWYRQQPGQSLTLIATANQGSEATYESGFVIDKFPISRPNLTFSTLTVSNMSPEDSSIYLCSTYEGAETQYFGPGTRLLVL.

The chain links TRBV6-6 to TRBJ1-5; perhaps TRBD1 as D (5 bases). This CDR3 has 12 residues. Germline V gene data show CDR1 as MNHNY and CDR2 as SVGAGI (reference sequence). The DNA of the CDR3 is TGTCAAAGTGGGGCTGACAATCAGCCCCAGCATTTT. Translated, it gives CQSGADNQPQHF.

The CDR3 sequence: CASSYGETGNTIYF. DNA of the CDR3: TGTGCCAGCAGTTACGGAGAAACTGGAAACACCATATATTTT. The chain carries TRBV6-6 and TRBJ1-3; no firm D call. V lost 2 bases, J lost 2 bases, and 7 bases lay in between. There are 14 residues in the CDR3. Germline CDR1 MNHNY, CDR2 SVGAGI (reference sequence).